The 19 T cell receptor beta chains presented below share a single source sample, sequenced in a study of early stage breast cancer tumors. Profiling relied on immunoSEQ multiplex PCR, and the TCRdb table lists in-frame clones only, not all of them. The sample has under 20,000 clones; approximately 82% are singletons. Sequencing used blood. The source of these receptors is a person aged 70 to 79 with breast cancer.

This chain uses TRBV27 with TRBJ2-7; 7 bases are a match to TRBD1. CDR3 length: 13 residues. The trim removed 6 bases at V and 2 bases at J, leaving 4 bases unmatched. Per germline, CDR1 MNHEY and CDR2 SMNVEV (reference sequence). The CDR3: CASRRQGPYEQYF. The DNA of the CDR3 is TGTGCCAGCAGGCGACAGGGCCCCTACGAGCAGTACTTC.

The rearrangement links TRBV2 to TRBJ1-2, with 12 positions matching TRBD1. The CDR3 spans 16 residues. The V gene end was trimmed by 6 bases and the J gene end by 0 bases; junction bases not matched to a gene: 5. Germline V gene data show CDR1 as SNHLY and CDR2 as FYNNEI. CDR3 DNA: TGTGCCAGCAGAGGGACAGGGGGCAAAGCTAACTATGGCTACACCTTC. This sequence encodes CASRGTGGKANYGYTF.

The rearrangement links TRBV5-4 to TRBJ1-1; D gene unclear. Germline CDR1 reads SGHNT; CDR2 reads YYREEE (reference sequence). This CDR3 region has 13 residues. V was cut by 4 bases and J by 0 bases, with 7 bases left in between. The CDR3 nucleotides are TGTGCCAGCAGCATCAGGATGAACACTGAAGCTTTCTTT. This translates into CASSIRMNTEAFF.

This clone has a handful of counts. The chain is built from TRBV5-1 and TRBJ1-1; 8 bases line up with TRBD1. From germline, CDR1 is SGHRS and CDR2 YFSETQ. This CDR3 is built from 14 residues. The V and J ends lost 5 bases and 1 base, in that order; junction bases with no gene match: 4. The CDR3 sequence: CASRIQGENTEAFF. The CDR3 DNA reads TGCGCCAGCAGGATACAGGGGGAGAACACTGAAGCTTTCTTT.

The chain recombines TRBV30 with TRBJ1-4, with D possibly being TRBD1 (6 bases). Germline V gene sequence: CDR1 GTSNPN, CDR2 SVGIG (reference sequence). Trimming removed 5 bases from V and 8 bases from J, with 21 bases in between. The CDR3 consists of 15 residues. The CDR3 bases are TGTGCCTGGGTGGAAGTGGGCAGGGGAAACGAAAAACTGTTTTTT. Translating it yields CAWVEVGRGNEKLFF. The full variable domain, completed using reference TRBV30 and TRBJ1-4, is SQTIHQWPATLVQPVGSPLSLECTVEGTSNPNLYWYRQAAGRGLQLLFYSVGIGQISSEVPQNLSASRPQDRQFILSSKKLLLSDSGFYLCAWVEVGRGNEKLFFGSGTQLSVL.

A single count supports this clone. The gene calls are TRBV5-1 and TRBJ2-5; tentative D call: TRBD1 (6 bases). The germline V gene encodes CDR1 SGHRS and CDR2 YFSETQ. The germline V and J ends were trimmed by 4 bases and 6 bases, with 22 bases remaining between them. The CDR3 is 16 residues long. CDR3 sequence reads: CASSPGLDSGVKTQYF. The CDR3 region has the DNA TGCGCCAGCAGCCCGGGCTTGGACAGTGGGGTGAAGACCCAGTACTTC.

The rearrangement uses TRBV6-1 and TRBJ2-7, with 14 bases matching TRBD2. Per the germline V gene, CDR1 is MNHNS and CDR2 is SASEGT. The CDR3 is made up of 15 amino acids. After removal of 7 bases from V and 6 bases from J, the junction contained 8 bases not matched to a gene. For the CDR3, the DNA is TGTGCCAGCACCGGCCTGACTAGCGGGGGGGGCGAGCAGTACTTC. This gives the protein CASTGLTSGGGEQYF.

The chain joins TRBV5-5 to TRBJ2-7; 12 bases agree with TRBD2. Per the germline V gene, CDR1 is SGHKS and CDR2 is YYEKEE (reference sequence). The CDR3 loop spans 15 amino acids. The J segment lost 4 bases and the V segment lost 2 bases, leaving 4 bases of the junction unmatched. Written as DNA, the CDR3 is TGTGCCAGCAGCTTTCTAGCGGGGGGGCCATACGAGCAGTACTTC. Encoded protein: CASSFLAGGPYEQYF. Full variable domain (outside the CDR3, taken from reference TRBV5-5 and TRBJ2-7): DAGVTQSPTHLIKTRGQQVTLRCSPISGHKSVSWYQQVLGQGPQFIFQYYEKEERGRGNFPDRFSARQFPNYSSELNVNALLLGDSALYLCASSFLAGGPYEQYFGPGTRLTVT.

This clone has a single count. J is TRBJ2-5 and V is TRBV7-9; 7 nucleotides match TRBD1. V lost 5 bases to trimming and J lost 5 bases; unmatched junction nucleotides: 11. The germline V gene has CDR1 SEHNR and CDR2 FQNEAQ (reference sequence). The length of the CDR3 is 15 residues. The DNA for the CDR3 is TGTGCCAGCAGCCCCCTAAAAGGGGGCCGGGAGACCCAGTACTTC. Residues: CASSPLKGGRETQYF.

In DNA, the CDR3 is TGCGCCAGCAGCCAAGATGTGGGGACTCGTTACAATGAGCAGTTCTTC. Protein: CASSQDVGTRYNEQFF. This chain connects TRBV4-1 to TRBJ2-1; a weak D match, TRBD2 (6 bases). Germline-derived CDR1 and CDR2 are MGHRA and YSYEKL. The CDR3 is made up of 16 amino acids. The V end was cut by 0 bases, the J end by 4 bases, with 13 bases between.

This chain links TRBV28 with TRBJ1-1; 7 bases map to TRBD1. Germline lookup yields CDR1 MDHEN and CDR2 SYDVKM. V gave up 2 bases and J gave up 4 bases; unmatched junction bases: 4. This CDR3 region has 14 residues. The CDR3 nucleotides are TGTGCCAGCAGTTTAGACAGGGTGGTCACTGAAGCTTTCTTT. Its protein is CASSLDRVVTEAFF. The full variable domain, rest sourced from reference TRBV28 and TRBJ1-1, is DVKVTQSSRYLVKRTGEKVFLECVQDMDHENMFWYRQDPGLGLRLIYFSYDVKMKEKGDIPEGYSVSREKKERFSLILESASTNQTSMYLCASSLDRVVTEAFFGQGTRLTVV.

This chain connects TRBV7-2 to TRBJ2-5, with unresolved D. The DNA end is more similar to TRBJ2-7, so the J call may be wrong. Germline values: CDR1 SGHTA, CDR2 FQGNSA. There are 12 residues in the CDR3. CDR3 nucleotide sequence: TGTGCCAGCAGCTCCTACTCCTACGAGCAGTACTTC. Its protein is CASSSYSYEQYF.

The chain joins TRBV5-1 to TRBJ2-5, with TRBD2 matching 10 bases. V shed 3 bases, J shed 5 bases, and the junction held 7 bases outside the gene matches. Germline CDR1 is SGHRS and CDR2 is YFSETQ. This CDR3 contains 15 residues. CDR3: CASSSGLATRETQYF. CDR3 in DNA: TGCGCCAGCAGCTCGGGACTAGCGACGAGGGAGACCCAGTACTTC.

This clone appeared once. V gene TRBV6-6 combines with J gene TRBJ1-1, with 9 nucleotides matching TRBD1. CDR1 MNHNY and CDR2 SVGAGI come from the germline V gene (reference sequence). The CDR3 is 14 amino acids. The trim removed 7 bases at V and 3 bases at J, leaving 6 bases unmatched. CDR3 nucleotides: TGTGCCAGCACCGCGGGACAGGGTTACACTGAAGCTTTCTTT. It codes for CASTAGQGYTEAFF.

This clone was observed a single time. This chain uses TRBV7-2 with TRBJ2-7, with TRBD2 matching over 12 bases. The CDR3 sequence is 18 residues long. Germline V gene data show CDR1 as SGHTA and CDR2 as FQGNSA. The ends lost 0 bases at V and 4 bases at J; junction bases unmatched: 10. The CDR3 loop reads CASSLAPSGGAGPYEQYF. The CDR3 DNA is TGTGCCAGCAGCTTAGCTCCTAGCGGGGGGGCGGGGCCTTACGAGCAGTACTTC. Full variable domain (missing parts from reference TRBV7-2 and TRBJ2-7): GAGVSQSPSNKVTEKGKDVELRCDPISGHTALYWYRQSLGQGLEFLIYFQGNSAPDKSGLPSDRFSAERTGGSVSTLTIQRTQQEDSAVYLCASSLAPSGGAGPYEQYFGPGTRLTVT.

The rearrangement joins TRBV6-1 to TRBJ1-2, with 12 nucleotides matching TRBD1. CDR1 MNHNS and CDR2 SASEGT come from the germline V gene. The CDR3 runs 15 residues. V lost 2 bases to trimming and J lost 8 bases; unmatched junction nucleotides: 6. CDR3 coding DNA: TGTGCCAGCAGTGAACAGGGACAGGGGGCCTTCGGCTACACCTTC. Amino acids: CASSEQGQGAFGYTF.

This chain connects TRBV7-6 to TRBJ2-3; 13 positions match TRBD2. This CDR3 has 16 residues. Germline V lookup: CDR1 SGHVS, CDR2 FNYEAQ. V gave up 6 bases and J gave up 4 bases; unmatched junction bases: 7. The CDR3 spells CASSLGLAGRSDTQYF. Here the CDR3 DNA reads TGTGCCAGCAGTTTGGGACTAGCGGGGAGATCAGATACGCAGTATTTT.

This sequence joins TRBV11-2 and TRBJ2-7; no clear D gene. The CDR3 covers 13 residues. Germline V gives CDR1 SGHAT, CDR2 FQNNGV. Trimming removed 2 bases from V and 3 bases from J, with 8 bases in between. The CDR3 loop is CASSLNTNYEQYF. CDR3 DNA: TGTGCCAGCAGCTTAAACACCAACTACGAGCAGTACTTC.

Written as DNA, the CDR3 is TGTGCCAGCAGCGTAGCTCCGGGACAGCCGCAGTTCTTC. Encoded protein: CASSVAPGQPQFF. The genes are TRBV9 and TRBJ2-1; 7 nucleotides align to TRBD1. CDR1 SGDLS and CDR2 YYNGEE come from the germline V gene. The V and J ends lost 0 bases and 12 bases, in that order; junction bases with no gene match: 6. CDR3 size: 13 residues.